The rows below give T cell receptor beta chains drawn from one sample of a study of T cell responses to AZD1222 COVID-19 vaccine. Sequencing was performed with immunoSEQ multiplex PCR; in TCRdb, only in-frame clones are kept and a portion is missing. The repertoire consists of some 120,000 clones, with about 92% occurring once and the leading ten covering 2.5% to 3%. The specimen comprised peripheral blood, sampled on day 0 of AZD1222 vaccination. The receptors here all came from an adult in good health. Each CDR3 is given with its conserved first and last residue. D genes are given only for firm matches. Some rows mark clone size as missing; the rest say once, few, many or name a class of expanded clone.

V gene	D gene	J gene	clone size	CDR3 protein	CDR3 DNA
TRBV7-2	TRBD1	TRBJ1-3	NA	CASSLGQGSLYF	TGTGCCAGCAGCTTAGGACAGGGATCCCTATATTTT
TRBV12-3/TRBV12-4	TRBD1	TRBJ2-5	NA	CASTGTAKETQYF	TGTGCCAGCACCGGGACAGCTAAAGAGACCCAGTACTTC
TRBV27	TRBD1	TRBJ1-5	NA	CASSPSAPQGRGNQPQHF	TGTGCCAGCAGCCCTAGCGCCCCACAGGGGAGGGGAAATCAGCCCCAGCATTTT
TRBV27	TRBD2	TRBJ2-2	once	CASGLAENTGELFF	TGTGCCAGTGGACTAGCAGAGAACACCGGGGAGCTGTTTTTT
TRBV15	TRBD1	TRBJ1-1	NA	CATSKRDRGAFF	TGTGCCACCAGCAAAAGGGACAGAGGAGCTTTCTTT
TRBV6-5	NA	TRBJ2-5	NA	CASTGLIRTQYF	TGTGCCAGCACCGGGCTGATACGGACCCAGTACTTC
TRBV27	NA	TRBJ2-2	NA	CASSFASPVSVPGELFF	TGTGCCAGCAGTTTTGCCTCCCCCGTGTCCGTTCCCGGGGAGCTGTTTTTT
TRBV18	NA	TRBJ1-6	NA	CASSPLPSSYNSPLHF	TGTGCCAGCTCACCCCTCCCGAGCTCCTATAATTCACCCCTCCACTTT
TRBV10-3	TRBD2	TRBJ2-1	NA	CAIGLAAYNEQFF	TGTGCCATCGGGCTAGCGGCCTACAATGAGCAGTTCTTC
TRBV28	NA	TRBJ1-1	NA	CASSIVHRVGVNTEAFF	TGTGCCAGCAGTATCGTACACAGGGTCGGGGTGAACACTGAAGCTTTCTTT
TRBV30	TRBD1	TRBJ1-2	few	CAWSSIWTGGDGYTF	TGTGCCTGGAGTTCAATCTGGACAGGGGGCGATGGCTACACCTTC
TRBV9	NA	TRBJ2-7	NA	CASSVVPGQTYEQYF	TGTGCCAGCAGCGTAGTCCCGGGACAAACCTACGAGCAGTACTTC
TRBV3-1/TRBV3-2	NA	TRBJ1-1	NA	CASSQSQGGWAEAFF	TGTGCCAGCAGCCAGAGTCAGGGAGGATGGGCTGAAGCTTTCTTT
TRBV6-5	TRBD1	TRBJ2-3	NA	CASRTRQGYTDTQYF	TGTGCCAGCAGAACCCGACAGGGCTACACAGATACGCAGTATTTT